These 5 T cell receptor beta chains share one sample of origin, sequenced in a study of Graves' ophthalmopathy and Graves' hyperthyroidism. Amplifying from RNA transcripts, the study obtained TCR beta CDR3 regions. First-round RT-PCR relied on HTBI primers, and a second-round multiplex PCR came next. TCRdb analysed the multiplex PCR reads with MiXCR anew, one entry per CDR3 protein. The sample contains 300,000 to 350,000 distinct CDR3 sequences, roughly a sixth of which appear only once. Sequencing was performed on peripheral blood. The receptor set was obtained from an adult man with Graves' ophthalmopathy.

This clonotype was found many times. The CDR3 protein is CASRDRGSQPQHF. Here the CDR3 DNA reads TGTGCCAGCAGGGACAGGGGAAGCCAGCCCCAGCATTTT. The chain employs TRBV28 and TRBJ1-5; 9 bases align to TRBD1. Trimming removed 6 bases from V and 7 bases from J; junction bases left unmatched: 4. The CDR3 consists of 13 residues. Germline-derived CDR1 and CDR2 are MDHEN and SYDVKM. The whole variable domain, remainder taken from reference TRBV28 and TRBJ1-5, is DVKVTQSSRYLVKRTGEKVFLECVQDMDHENMFWYRQDPGLGLRLIYFSYDVKMKEKGDIPEGYSVSREKKERFSLILESASTNQTSMYLCASRDRGSQPQHFGDGTRLSIL.

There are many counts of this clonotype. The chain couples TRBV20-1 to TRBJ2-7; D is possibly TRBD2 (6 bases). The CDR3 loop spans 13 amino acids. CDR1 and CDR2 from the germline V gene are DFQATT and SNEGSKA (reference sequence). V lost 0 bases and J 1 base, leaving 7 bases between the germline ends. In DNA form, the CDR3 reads TGCAGTGCTAGAGAGACTAGATCCTACGAGCAGTACTTC. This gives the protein CSARETRSYEQYF.

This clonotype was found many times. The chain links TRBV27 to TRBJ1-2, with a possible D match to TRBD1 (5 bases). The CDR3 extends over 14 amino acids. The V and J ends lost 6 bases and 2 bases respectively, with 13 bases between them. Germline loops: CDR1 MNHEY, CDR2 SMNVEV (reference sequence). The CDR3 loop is CASRMGPTNYGYTF. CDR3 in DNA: TGTGCCAGCAGAATGGGACCGACAAACTATGGCTACACCTTC.

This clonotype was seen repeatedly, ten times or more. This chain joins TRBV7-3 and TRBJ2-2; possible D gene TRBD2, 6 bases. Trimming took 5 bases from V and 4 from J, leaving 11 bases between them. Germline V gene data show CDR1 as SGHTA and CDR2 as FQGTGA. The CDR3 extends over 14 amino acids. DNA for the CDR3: TGTGCCAGCAGCGTTAACGGGGGCACCGGGGAGCTGTTTTTT. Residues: CASSVNGGTGELFF.

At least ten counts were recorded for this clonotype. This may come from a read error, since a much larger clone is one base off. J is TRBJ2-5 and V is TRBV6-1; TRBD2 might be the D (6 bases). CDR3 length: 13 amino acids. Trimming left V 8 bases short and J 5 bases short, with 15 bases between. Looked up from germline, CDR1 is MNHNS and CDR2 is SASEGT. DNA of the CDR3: TGTGCCAGCGGGACTGGATTATGGGAGACCCAGTACTTC. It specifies CASGTGLWETQYF.